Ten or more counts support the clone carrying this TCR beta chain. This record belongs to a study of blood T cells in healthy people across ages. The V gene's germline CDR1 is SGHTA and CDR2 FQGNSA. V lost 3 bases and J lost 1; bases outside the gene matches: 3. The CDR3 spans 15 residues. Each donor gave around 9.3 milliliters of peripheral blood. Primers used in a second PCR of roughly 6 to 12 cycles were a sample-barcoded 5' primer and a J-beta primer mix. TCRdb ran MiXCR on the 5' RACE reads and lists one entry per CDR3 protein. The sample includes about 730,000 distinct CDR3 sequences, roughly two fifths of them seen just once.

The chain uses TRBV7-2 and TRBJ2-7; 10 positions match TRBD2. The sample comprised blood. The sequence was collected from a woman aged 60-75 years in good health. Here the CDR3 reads CASSLRLAGSYEQYF. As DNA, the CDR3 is TGTGCCAGCAGCTTGAGACTAGCGGGTTCCTACGAGCAGTACTTC.